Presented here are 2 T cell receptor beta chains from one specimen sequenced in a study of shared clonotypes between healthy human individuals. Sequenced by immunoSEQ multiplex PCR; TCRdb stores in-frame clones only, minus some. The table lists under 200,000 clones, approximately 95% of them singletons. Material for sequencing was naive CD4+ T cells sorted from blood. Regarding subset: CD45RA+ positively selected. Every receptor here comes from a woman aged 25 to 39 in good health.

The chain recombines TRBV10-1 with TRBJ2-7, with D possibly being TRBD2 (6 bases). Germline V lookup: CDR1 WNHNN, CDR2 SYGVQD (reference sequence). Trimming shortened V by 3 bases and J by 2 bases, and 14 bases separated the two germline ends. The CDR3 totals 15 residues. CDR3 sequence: CASSDGTRTTYEQYF. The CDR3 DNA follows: TGCGCCAGCAGTGACGGCACGCGGACTACCTACGAGCAGTACTTC.

Written as DNA, the CDR3 is TGCGCCAGCAGTCAATCATGGCAGTTGGGGGCCCCTATTCACTCTGGGGCCAACGTCCTGACTTTC. As protein: CASSQSWQLGAPIHSGANVLTF. The chain joins TRBV23-1 to TRBJ2-6; D possibly corresponds to TRBD1 (6 bases). TRBV23-1 is reported as an ORF; its role is uncertain. V lost 0 bases, J lost 0 bases, and 24 bases lay in between. CDR3 length: 22 residues.